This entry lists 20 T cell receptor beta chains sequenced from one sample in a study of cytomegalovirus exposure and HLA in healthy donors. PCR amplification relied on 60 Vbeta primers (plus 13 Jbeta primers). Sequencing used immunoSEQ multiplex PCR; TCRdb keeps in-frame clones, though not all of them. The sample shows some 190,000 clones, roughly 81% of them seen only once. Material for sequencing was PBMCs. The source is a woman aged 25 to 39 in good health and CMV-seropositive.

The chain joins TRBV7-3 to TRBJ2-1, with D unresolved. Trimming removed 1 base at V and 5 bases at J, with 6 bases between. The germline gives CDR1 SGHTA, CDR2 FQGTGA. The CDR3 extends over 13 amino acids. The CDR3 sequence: CASSLRLNNEQFF. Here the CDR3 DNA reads TGTGCCAGCAGCTTAAGGCTCAACAATGAGCAGTTCTTC.

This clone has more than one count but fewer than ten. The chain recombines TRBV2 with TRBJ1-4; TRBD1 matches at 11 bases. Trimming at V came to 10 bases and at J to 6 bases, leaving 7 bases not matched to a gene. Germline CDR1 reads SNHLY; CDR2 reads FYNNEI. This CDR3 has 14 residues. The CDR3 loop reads CATHRDRGDEKLFF. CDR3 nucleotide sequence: TGTGCCACACATAGGGACAGGGGGGATGAAAAACTGTTTTTT. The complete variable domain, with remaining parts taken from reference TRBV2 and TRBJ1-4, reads EPEVTQTPSHQVTQMGQEVILRCVPISNHLYFYWYRQILGQKVEFLVSFYNNEISEKSEIFDDQFSVERPDGSNFTLKIRSTKLEDSAMYFCATHRDRGDEKLFFGSGTQLSVL.

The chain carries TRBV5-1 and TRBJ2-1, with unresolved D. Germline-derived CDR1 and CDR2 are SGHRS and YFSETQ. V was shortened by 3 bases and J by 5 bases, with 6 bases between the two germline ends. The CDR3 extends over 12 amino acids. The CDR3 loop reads CASSSDNNEQFF. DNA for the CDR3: TGCGCCAGCAGCTCTGACAACAATGAGCAGTTCTTC.

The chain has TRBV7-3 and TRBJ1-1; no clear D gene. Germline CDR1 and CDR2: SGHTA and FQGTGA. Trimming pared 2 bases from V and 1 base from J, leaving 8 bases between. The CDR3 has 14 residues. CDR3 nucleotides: TGTGCCAGCAGCTTACGCGGCGAGAACACTGAAGCTTTCTTT. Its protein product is CASSLRGENTEAFF.

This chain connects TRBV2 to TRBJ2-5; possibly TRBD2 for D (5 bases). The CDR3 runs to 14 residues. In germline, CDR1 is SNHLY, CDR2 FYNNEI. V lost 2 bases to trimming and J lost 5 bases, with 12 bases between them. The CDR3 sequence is CASSEIAGGETQYF. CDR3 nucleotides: TGTGCCAGCAGTGAAATCGCGGGTGGGGAGACCCAGTACTTC.

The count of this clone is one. The CDR3 nucleotides read TGTGCCAGTAGTATAGGGAGGCTTCTGGGTTCGGGGGCTGGGGCCAACGTCCTGACTTTC. Protein: CASSIGRLLGSGAGANVLTF. J is TRBJ2-6 and V is TRBV19, with a tentative D call TRBD2 (6 bases). In germline, CDR1 is LNHDA, CDR2 SQIVND (reference sequence). V shed 1 base and J shed 2 bases, with 21 bases lying between them. The CDR3 consists of 20 residues.

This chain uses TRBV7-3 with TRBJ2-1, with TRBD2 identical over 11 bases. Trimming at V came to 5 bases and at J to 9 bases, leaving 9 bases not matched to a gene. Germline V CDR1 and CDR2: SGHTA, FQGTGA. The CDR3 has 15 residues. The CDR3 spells CASSAGLAGVAEQFF. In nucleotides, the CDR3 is TGTGCCAGCAGCGCAGGACTAGCGGGTGTTGCTGAGCAGTTCTTC. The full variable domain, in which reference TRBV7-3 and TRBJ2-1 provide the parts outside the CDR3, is GAGVSQTPSNKVTEKGKYVELRCDPISGHTALYWYRQSLGQGPEFLIYFQGTGAADDSGLPNDRFFAVRPEGSVSTLKIQRTERGDSAVYLCASSAGLAGVAEQFFGPGTRLTVL.

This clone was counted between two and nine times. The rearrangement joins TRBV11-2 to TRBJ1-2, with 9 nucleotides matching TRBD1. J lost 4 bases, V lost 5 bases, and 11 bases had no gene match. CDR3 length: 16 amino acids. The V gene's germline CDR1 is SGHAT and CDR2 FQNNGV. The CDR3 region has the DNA TGTGCCAGCAGCCACGATGCCGGGACAGGGCCCTATGGCTACACCTTC. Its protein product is CASSHDAGTGPYGYTF.

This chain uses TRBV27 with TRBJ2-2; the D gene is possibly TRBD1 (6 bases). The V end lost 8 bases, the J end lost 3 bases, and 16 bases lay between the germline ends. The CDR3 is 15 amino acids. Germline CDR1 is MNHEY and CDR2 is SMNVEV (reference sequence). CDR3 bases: TGTGCCAGCGCCCGAACGGGACAATACACCGGGGAGCTGTTTTTT. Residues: CASARTGQYTGELFF.

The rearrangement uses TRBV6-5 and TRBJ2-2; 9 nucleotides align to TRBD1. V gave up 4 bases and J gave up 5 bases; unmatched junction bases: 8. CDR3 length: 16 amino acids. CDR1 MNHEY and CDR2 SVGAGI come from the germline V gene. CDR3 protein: CASSFQGQGLTGELFF. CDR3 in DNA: TGTGCCAGCAGTTTTCAAGGACAGGGGCTAACCGGGGAGCTGTTTTTT.

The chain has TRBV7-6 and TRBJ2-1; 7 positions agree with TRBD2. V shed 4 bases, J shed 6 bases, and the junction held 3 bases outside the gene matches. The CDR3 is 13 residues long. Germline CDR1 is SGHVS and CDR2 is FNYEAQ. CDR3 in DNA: TGTGCCAGCAGCTCTACTAGCGTCAATGAGCAGTTCTTC. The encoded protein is CASSSTSVNEQFF.

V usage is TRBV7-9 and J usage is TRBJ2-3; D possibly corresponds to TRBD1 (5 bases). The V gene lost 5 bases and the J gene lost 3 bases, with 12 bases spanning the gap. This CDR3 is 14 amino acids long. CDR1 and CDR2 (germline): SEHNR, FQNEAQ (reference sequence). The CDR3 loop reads CASSPRQSTDTQYF. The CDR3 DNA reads TGTGCCAGCAGCCCCAGACAGAGTACAGATACGCAGTATTTT.

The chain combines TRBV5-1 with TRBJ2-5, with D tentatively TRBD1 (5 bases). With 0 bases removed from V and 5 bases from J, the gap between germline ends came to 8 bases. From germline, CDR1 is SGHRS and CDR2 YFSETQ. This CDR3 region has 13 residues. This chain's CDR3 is CASSLAGRETQYF. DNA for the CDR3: TGCGCCAGCAGCTTGGCAGGGCGGGAGACCCAGTACTTC.

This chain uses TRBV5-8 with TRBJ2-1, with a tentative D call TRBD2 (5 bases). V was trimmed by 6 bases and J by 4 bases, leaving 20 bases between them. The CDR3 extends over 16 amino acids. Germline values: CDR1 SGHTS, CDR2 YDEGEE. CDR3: CASTPPARRGYNEQFF. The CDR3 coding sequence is TGTGCCAGCACCCCGCCTGCTAGGAGAGGGTACAATGAGCAGTTCTTC. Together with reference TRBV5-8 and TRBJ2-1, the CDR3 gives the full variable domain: EAGVTQSPTHLIKTRGQQATLRCSPISGHTSVYWYQQALGLGLQFLLWYDEGEERNRGNFPPRFSGRQFPNYSSELNVNALELEDSALYLCASTPPARRGYNEQFFGPGTRLTVL.

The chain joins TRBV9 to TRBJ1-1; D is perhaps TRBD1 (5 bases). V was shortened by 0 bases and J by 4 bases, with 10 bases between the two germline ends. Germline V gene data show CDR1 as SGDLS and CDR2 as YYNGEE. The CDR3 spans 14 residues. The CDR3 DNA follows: TGTGCCAGCAGCGTAGACGGGGGGAGCACTGAAGCTTTCTTT. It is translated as CASSVDGGSTEAFF.

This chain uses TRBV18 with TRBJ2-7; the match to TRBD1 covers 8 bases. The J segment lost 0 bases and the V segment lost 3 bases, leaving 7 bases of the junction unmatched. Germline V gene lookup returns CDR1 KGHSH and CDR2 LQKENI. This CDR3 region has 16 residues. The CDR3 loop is CASSPFTGQVSYEQYF. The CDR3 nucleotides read TGTGCCAGCTCACCTTTTACGGGACAGGTCTCCTACGAGCAGTACTTC.

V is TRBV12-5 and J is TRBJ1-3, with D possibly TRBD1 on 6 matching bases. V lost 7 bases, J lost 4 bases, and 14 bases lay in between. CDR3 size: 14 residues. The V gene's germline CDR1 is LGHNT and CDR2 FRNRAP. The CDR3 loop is CASALSGAGNTIYF. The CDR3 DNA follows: TGTGCTAGTGCCCTTTCAGGGGCAGGAAACACCATATATTTT.

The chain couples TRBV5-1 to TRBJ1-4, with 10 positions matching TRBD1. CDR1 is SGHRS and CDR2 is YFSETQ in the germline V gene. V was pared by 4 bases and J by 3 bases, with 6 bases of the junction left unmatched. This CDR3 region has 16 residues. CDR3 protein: CASSPGTGVSNEKLFF. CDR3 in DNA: TGCGCCAGCAGCCCCGGGACAGGGGTTTCTAATGAAAAACTGTTTTTT.

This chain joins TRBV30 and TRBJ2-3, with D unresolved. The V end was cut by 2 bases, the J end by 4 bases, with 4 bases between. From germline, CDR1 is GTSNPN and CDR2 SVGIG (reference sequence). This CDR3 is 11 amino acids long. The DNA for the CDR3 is TGTGCCTGGAGTAGCGCAGATACGCAGTATTTT. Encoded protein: CAWSSADTQYF.

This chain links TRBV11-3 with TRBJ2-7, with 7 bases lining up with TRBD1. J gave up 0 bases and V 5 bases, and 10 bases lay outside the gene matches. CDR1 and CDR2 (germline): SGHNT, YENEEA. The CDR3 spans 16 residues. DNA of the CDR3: TGTGCCAGCAGCCCTGGACAGGTCCATTCCTCCTACGAGCAGTACTTC. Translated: CASSPGQVHSSYEQYF.